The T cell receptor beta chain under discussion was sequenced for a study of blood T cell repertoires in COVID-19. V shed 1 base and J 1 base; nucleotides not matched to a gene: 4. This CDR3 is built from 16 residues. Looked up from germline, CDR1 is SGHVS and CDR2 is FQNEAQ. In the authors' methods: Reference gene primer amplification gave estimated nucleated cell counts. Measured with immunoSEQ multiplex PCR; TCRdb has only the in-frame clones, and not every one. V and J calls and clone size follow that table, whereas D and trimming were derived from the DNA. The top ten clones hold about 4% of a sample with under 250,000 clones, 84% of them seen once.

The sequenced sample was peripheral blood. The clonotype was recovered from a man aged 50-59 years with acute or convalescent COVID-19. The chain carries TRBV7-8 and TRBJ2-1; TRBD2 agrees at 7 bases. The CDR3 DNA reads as TGTGCCAGCAGCTTAGGGTCTAGCGGTTCCTACAATGAGCAGTTCTTC. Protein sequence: CASSLGSSGSYNEQFF. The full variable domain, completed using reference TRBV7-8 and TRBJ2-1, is GAGVSQSPRYKVAKRGQDVALRCDPISGHVSLFWYQQALGQGPEFLTYFQNEAQLDKSGLPSDRFFAERPEGSVSTLKIQRTQQEDSAVYLCASSLGSSGSYNEQFFGPGTRLTVL.